This TCR beta chain appears in the sequencing data of a study of T cell responses to AZD1222 COVID-19 vaccine. Whole-study results and caveats: Across spike, vaccine-associated CD4 TCRs were found, dominant at 160-218 and 743-854. When two AZD1222 doses had been given, Spike-specific TCR breadth and depth rose. Without day 14 samples, only post-peak T cell repertoires were studied. Clonal diversity may have been underestimated, and the donors were mostly white British, with more females than males.

The CDR3 runs to 16 residues. V lost 4 bases, J lost 0 bases, and 15 bases lay in between. Germline V gene lookup returns CDR1 MNHEY and CDR2 SVGAGI. Sequenced by immunoSEQ multiplex PCR; TCRdb stores in-frame clones only, minus some. The table records 98,000 or so clones, approximately 88% of them present only once. With respect to this clone: Its antigen remains unknown.

The receptor was isolated from an adult in good health. This rearrangement joins TRBV6-5 to TRBJ1-1, with D unclear. The sample in question was peripheral blood, obtained on day 0 of AZD1222 vaccination. For the CDR3, the DNA is TGTGCCAGCAGTTCCCGCCTCAGACACTTGAACACTGAAGCTTTCTTT. Its translation: CASSSRLRHLNTEAFF.